The clone carrying this T cell receptor (beta chain) was recorded a few times. Its antigen is unidentified. TCRdb analysed the 5' RACE reads with MiXCR anew, one entry per CDR3 protein. The table includes fewer than 450,000 distinct CDR3 sequences, 17% detected once. This CDR3 has 17 amino acids. Trimming pared 0 bases from V and 1 base from J, leaving 18 bases between. Germline values: CDR1 DFQATT, CDR2 SNEGSKA (reference sequence). The entry originates in a study of CD8 T cells in ankylosing spondylitis. Findings of the study overall: A TCR beta motif of about eight highly homologous variants appeared characteristic of ankylosing spondylitis blood. Matched ankylosing spondylitis synovial fluid reportedly showed significant enrichment of disease-linked clones.

Sequenced sample: blood, either unsorted or a sorted T cell fraction (not recorded which). The V and J genes are TRBV20-1 and TRBJ2-5; perhaps D is TRBD1 or TRBD2 (5 bases each). The sequence came from a male donor with ankylosing spondylitis. The CDR3 DNA sequence: TGCAGTGCTAGAGATCCCCCGGGCCGGGGCCTCCAAGAGACCCAGTACTTC. Residues: CSARDPPGRGLQETQYF.